Following are 18 T cell receptor beta chains from one sample sequenced in a study of T cells after yellow fever vaccination. TCRdb fed the 5' RACE reads into MiXCR, producing one record per CDR3 protein. This sample has 250,000 to 400,000 distinct CDR3 sequences, with approximately 4% found just once. The sequences come from PBMCs, collected 5 days after the yellow fever booster vaccination. These receptors were taken from a man between 18 and 35 years old who received the YFV17D yellow fever vaccine.

This clonotype showed up just a few times. The chain carries TRBV29-1 and TRBJ2-5; no clear D. Per the germline V gene, CDR1 is SQVTM and CDR2 is ANQGSEA. V was shortened by 4 bases and J by 1 base, with 13 bases between the two germline ends. CDR3 length: 14 residues. The CDR3 loop reads CSVAFNLGQETQYF. As DNA, the CDR3 is TGCAGCGTTGCTTTCAATTTGGGCCAAGAGACCCAGTACTTC.

This clonotype was counted ten times or more. The V gene is TRBV20-1, the J gene TRBJ1-1; D perhaps matches TRBD1 (6 bases). V was clipped by 3 bases and J by 3 bases, with 17 bases between them. The germline V gene has CDR1 DFQATT and CDR2 SNEGSKA (reference sequence). The CDR3 is 15 amino acids. The CDR3 bases are TGCAGTGCTAGTCCCTGGACAGCGGGGTACACTGAAGCTTTCTTT. This translates into CSASPWTAGYTEAFF.

This clonotype has just a few counts. This chain connects TRBV7-9 to TRBJ2-6; 7 nucleotides align to TRBD1. The CDR3 has 16 residues. CDR1 is SEHNR and CDR2 is FQNEAQ in the germline V gene (reference sequence). The ends lost 1 base at V and 3 bases at J; junction bases unmatched: 3. CDR3 DNA sequence: TGTGCCAGCAGCTTAGAGGGGGCCGGTGGGGCCAACGTCCTGACTTTC. Protein sequence: CASSLEGAGGANVLTF.

The chain recombines TRBV6-4 with TRBJ1-6; D may be TRBD1 (5 bases). Germline loops: CDR1 MRHNA, CDR2 SNTAGT. The CDR3 extends over 14 amino acids. V was cut by 2 bases and J by 7 bases, with 9 bases left in between. The CDR3 protein is CASSDGTGNSPLHF. As DNA, the CDR3 is TGTGCCAGCAGTGACGGAACAGGCAATTCACCCCTCCACTTT.

This chain connects TRBV20-1 to TRBJ1-5; TRBD1 matches at 9 bases. The CDR3 extends over 15 amino acids. Germline-derived CDR1 and CDR2 are DFQATT and SNEGSKA (reference sequence). Losses at the gene ends were 0 bases for V and 7 bases for J; bases not matched to a gene: 7. The DNA for the CDR3 is TGCAGTGCTAGAGATAACAGGGGGCTGGTACAGCCCCAGCATTTT. This encodes CSARDNRGLVQPQHF.

This rearrangement joins TRBV20-1 to TRBJ1-3; the D is unclear. Trimming pared 0 bases from V and 5 bases from J, leaving 11 bases between. The CDR3 length is 14 residues. Germline CDR1 DFQATT, CDR2 SNEGSKA (reference sequence). In nucleotides, the CDR3 is TGCAGTGCTAGAGATCTTGTAGGGAGAAACACCATATATTTT. Translation gives CSARDLVGRNTIYF.

In this sample, this clonotype turned up many times. J is TRBJ1-2 and V is TRBV7-2; D possibly corresponds to TRBD1 (6 bases). Trimming took off 4 bases at V and 6 bases at J, with 12 bases between the two ends. Per the germline V gene, CDR1 is SGHTA and CDR2 is FQGNSA. The CDR3 consists of 13 residues. The CDR3 reads CASSWKAGDGYTF. The DNA of the CDR3 is TGTGCCAGCAGCTGGAAGGCAGGGGATGGCTACACCTTC.

The rearrangement links TRBV18 to TRBJ1-1; D remains ambiguous. V was shortened by 1 base and J by 6 bases, with 6 bases between the two germline ends. The germline CDR1 and CDR2 sequences are KGHSH and LQKENI. The CDR3 consists of 12 residues. This CDR3 reads CASSPLYAEAFF. CDR3 in DNA: TGTGCCAGCTCACCACTATATGCTGAAGCTTTCTTT. Drawing the rest from reference TRBV18 and TRBJ1-1, the complete variable domain is NAGVMQNPRHLVRRRGQEARLRCSPMKGHSHVYWYRQLPEEGLKFMVYLQKENIIDESGMPKERFSAEFPKEGPSILRIQQVVRGDSAAYFCASSPLYAEAFFGQGTRLTVV.

This clonotype was seen many times. The chain couples TRBV25-1 to TRBJ1-2; D perhaps matches TRBD1 (5 bases). V was trimmed by 2 bases and J by 4 bases, leaving 8 bases between them. Germline V gives CDR1 MGHDK, CDR2 SYGVNS. The CDR3 is 13 amino acids. The CDR3 DNA reads as TGTGCCAGCAGTGAAACAGGTCTCTATGGCTACACCTTC. This encodes CASSETGLYGYTF.

This clonotype was found many times. The chain joins TRBV5-1 to TRBJ2-1; maybe TRBD1 (6 bases). The CDR3 has 16 residues. Trimming removed 4 bases at V and 1 base at J, with 15 bases between. Per the germline V gene, CDR1 is SGHRS and CDR2 is YFSETQ. The CDR3 coding sequence is TGCGCCAGCAGCAGAAACAGGGACCCATCCTACAATGAGCAGTTCTTC. Translating gives CASSRNRDPSYNEQFF.

This chain joins TRBV18 and TRBJ1-1; 9 bases match TRBD1. The CDR3 has 13 residues. With 5 bases clipped from V and 5 bases from J, the junction kept 3 bases outside the gene matches. Per germline, CDR1 KGHSH and CDR2 LQKENI. The CDR3 DNA reads as TGTGCCAGCTCAGACAGGGGGGGTACTGAAGCTTTCTTT. Amino acid sequence: CASSDRGGTEAFF.

The J gene is TRBJ2-7, the V gene TRBV2; 7 bases line up with TRBD2. Looked up from germline, CDR1 is SNHLY and CDR2 is FYNNEI. The CDR3 contains 13 residues. V lost 8 bases and J lost 3; bases outside the gene matches: 7. This CDR3 is CASRPGLRYEQYF. DNA for the CDR3: TGTGCCAGCCGACCGGGACTACGCTACGAGCAGTACTTC.

This clonotype has more than one count but fewer than ten. This sequence joins TRBV28 and TRBJ1-4; TRBD1 matches at 8 bases. V was clipped by 6 bases and J by 2 bases; unmatched bases: 8. CDR3 length: 16 amino acids. CDR1 is MDHEN, CDR2 SYDVKM, per germline. CDR3 loop: CASRSPRQGTNEKLFF. In nucleotides, the CDR3 is TGTGCCAGCAGGTCTCCCCGACAGGGGACTAATGAAAAACTGTTTTTT. Looking up the rest from reference TRBV28 and TRBJ1-4 gives the full variable domain: DVKVTQSSRYLVKRTGEKVFLECVQDMDHENMFWYRQDPGLGLRLIYFSYDVKMKEKGDIPEGYSVSREKKERFSLILESASTNQTSMYLCASRSPRQGTNEKLFFGSGTQLSVL.

The rearrangement joins TRBV20-1 to TRBJ2-3; D is perhaps TRBD1 or TRBD2 (5 bases each). Germline assignment: CDR1 DFQATT and CDR2 SNEGSKA (reference sequence). V gave up 6 bases and J gave up 1 base, with 20 bases separating them. This CDR3 spans 16 amino acids. Here the CDR3 DNA reads TGCAGTGCCCCCTCCGAGGGGTTCGATGGCACAGATACGCAGTATTTT. Translation: CSAPSEGFDGTDTQYF.

The chain joins TRBV18 to TRBJ2-2, with unresolved D. Trimming pared 3 bases from V and 0 bases from J, leaving 14 bases between. The CDR3 is 17 amino acids. Germline V gives CDR1 KGHSH, CDR2 LQKENI. The DNA of the CDR3 is TGTGCCAGCTCACCGACCCCCCTGACTGCGAACACCGGGGAGCTGTTTTTT. This sequence encodes CASSPTPLTANTGELFF.

This clonotype has only a few counts. The CDR3 region has the DNA TGCGCCAGCAGCCAAGAGGACAGGGTCACTGAAGCTTTCTTT. Its translation: CASSQEDRVTEAFF. V usage is TRBV4-3 and J usage is TRBJ1-1; 8 positions agree with TRBD1. In germline, CDR1 is LGHNA, CDR2 YSLEER. V shed 0 bases and J 4 bases; nucleotides not matched to a gene: 1. The CDR3 sequence is 14 residues long.

This clonotype was seen a few times. The rearrangement links TRBV18 to TRBJ1-1, with D perhaps matching TRBD1 (6 bases). This CDR3 spans 15 amino acids. From germline, CDR1 is KGHSH and CDR2 LQKENI. V was clipped by 4 bases and J by 4 bases, with 16 bases between them. In nucleotides, the CDR3 is TGTGCCAGCTCACGAAACAGGGTCCAGGGCACTGAAGCTTTCTTT. Encoded protein: CASSRNRVQGTEAFF.

This clonotype was counted at least ten times. V is TRBV6-5 and J is TRBJ2-5; D gene uncertain. Germline assignment: CDR1 MNHEY and CDR2 SVGAGI. With 4 bases removed from V and 5 bases from J, the gap between germline ends came to 20 bases. The CDR3 is made up of 16 amino acids. CDR3: CASSSRTGIGSETQYF. The CDR3 nucleotides read TGTGCCAGCAGTTCCCGGACGGGCATCGGCTCGGAGACCCAGTACTTC.